Many counts were recorded for the clone carrying this T cell receptor beta chain. Antigen: not known. The entry originates in a study of T cell repertoires in cytomegalovirus infection. Notes on the study in general: CMV carriers having the relevant HLA were flagged by cumulative public TCR beta family frequency.

The CDR3 totals 12 residues. Trimming shortened V by 4 bases and J by 15 bases, and 16 bases separated the two germline ends. The V gene's germline CDR1 is SGHTA and CDR2 FQGNSA. TCRdb re-analysed the reads in MiXCR, keeping a single row per CDR3 protein. This sample has around 280,000 distinct CDR3 sequences, with approximately 13% found just once. This chain links TRBV7-2 with TRBJ1-5; D is perhaps TRBD1 (6 bases). This receptor was identified in a human donor in good health (CMV status not recorded). Some clones in this sample may be carry-over from other donors' samples. Sequencing was done on a sample of PBMCs. For the CDR3, the DNA is TGTGCCAGCAGCTCTGGACAGATTGGATTGCATTTT. It is translated as CASSSGQIGLHF.